The 21 T cell receptor beta chains reported below all come from one sample, sequenced in a study of cytomegalovirus exposure and HLA in healthy donors. It was with 60 Vbeta and 13 Jbeta primers that the PCR ran. This table comes from immunoSEQ multiplex PCR, and its TCRdb copy is limited to in-frame clones, with some not included. The sample shows about 120,000 clones, almost 85% of them seen only once. The specimen was PBMCs. These receptors were collected from a woman younger than 35 in good health and CMV-seronegative.

The CDR3 protein is CASSFPGQRNTEAFF. The DNA of the CDR3 is TGTGCCAGCAGCTTCCCGGGACAGCGGAACACTGAAGCTTTCTTT. This sequence joins TRBV5-6 and TRBJ1-1, with 7 bases that match TRBD1. After removal of 2 bases from V and 1 base from J, the junction contained 5 bases not matched to a gene. This CDR3 has 15 amino acids. Germline V lookup: CDR1 SGHDT, CDR2 YYEEEE. Full variable domain (rest looked up from reference TRBV5-6 and TRBJ1-1): DAGVTQSPTHLIKTRGQQVTLRCSPKSGHDTVSWYQQALGQGPQFIFQYYEEEERQRGNFPDRFSGHQFPNYSSELNVNALLLGDSALYLCASSFPGQRNTEAFFGQGTRLTVV.

This clone was found a few times. V usage is TRBV19 and J usage is TRBJ1-5, with TRBD1 matching over 11 bases. The CDR3 is made up of 17 amino acids. Germline V gene lookup returns CDR1 LNHDA and CDR2 SQIVND (reference sequence). V gave up 4 bases and J gave up 0 bases; unmatched junction bases: 5. The chain's CDR3 is CASSSQGTGGSNQPQHF. The CDR3 DNA follows: TGTGCCAGTAGTAGTCAAGGGACAGGGGGTAGCAATCAGCCCCAGCATTTT.

The J gene is TRBJ2-7, the V gene TRBV25-1; possibly TRBD2 for D (6 bases). With 5 bases removed from V and 9 bases from J, the gap between germline ends came to 20 bases. The CDR3 consists of 14 residues. The germline CDR1 and CDR2 sequences are MGHDK and SYGVNS. CDR3 nucleotides: TGTGCCAGCAGTCTCCGGGACGGACTACGTGGGCAGTACTTC. It codes for CASSLRDGLRGQYF.

The rearrangement joins TRBV7-2 to TRBJ1-1, with D unresolved. The CDR3 consists of 14 residues. Germline assignment: CDR1 SGHTA and CDR2 FQGNSA. Between the trimmed V and J ends, which lost 4 bases and 4 bases, there was a span of 13 bases. Written as DNA, the CDR3 is TGTGCCAGCAGCTCGAGAGGGTTCGGCACTGAAGCTTTCTTT. It codes for CASSSRGFGTEAFF.

Here the CDR3 DNA reads TGTGCCAGCAGTGACCGAGGTTTTCTGAACACTGAAGCTTTCTTT. It translates to CASSDRGFLNTEAFF. This sequence joins TRBV6-1 and TRBJ1-1; D call uncertain. This CDR3 spans 15 amino acids. V was trimmed by 3 bases and J by 0 bases, leaving 11 bases between them. Germline lookup yields CDR1 MNHNS and CDR2 SASEGT.

V is TRBV6-5 and J is TRBJ2-7; D may be TRBD2 (7 bases). Trimming stripped 0 bases from V and 7 bases from J, with 13 bases between. CDR1 MNHEY and CDR2 SVGAGI come from the germline V gene. This CDR3 region has 14 residues. The CDR3 loop reads CASSYSGGAEEQYF. In nucleotides, the CDR3 is TGTGCCAGCAGTTACTCTGGGGGGGCGGAAGAGCAGTACTTC.

V and J are TRBV7-2 and TRBJ1-5, with D maybe TRBD1 (5 bases). Looked up from germline, CDR1 is SGHTA and CDR2 is FQGNSA. The CDR3 length is 18 residues. Trimming removed 5 bases from V and 0 bases from J, with 20 bases in between. In DNA form, the CDR3 reads TGTGCCAGCAGCCCCGTGCCCCATACCAGGGATAGCAATCAGCCCCAGCATTTT. Translation gives CASSPVPHTRDSNQPQHF.

This clone has a single count. The chain employs TRBV6-6 and TRBJ2-1, with TRBD1 matching over 8 bases. There are 15 residues in the CDR3. CDR1 and CDR2 from the germline V gene are MNHNY and SVGAGI (reference sequence). V was pared by 2 bases and J by 6 bases, with 6 bases of the junction left unmatched. The chain's CDR3 is CASSYPGQGRNEQFF. CDR3 nucleotides: TGTGCCAGCAGTTACCCAGGACAGGGTCGCAATGAGCAGTTCTTC.

The V and J genes are TRBV7-8 and TRBJ1-1; tentative D call: TRBD1 (6 bases). The ends were cut back, 3 bases at V and 0 bases at J, with 8 bases in the middle. This CDR3 contains 14 residues. CDR1 and CDR2 (germline): SGHVS, FQNEAQ. CDR3 in amino acids: CASSFGQMNTEAFF. For the CDR3, the DNA is TGTGCCAGCAGCTTTGGACAGATGAACACTGAAGCTTTCTTT.

V is TRBV2 and J is TRBJ1-1; D is possibly TRBD1 (6 bases). Per the germline V gene, CDR1 is SNHLY and CDR2 is FYNNEI. Trimming pared 8 bases from V and 4 bases from J, leaving 26 bases between. CDR3 length: 17 residues. The CDR3 coding sequence is TGTGCCAGCCCCGCGTCGGGACAAAGGTTACCGTCCACTGAAGCTTTCTTT. Protein sequence: CASPASGQRLPSTEAFF.

The chain combines TRBV6-6 with TRBJ1-1, with TRBD1 matching over 8 bases. V trimming: 6 bases; J trimming: 4 bases; junction bases outside the gene matches: 1. Germline lookup yields CDR1 MNHNY and CDR2 SVGAGI (reference sequence). This CDR3 spans 12 amino acids. CDR3 nucleotide sequence: TGTGCCAGCAGAGGACAGGGCACTGAAGCTTTCTTT. This encodes CASRGQGTEAFF.

In its sample, this clone was seen a few times. The chain couples TRBV7-9 to TRBJ1-4; D unclear. Germline values: CDR1 SEHNR, CDR2 FQNEAQ (reference sequence). The CDR3 runs 18 residues. V dropped 1 base and J dropped 4 bases, with 19 bases sitting between them. The CDR3 sequence is CASSLVSHRDRDNEKLFF. The CDR3 region has the DNA TGTGCCAGCAGCTTAGTTTCTCATAGGGATCGGGATAATGAAAAACTGTTTTTT.

The rearrangement uses TRBV19 and TRBJ1-1; 9 nucleotides match TRBD1. J gave up 11 bases and V 3 bases, and 10 bases lay outside the gene matches. Germline assignment: CDR1 LNHDA and CDR2 SQIVND (reference sequence). The CDR3 length is 14 residues. CDR3 DNA: TGTGCCAGTAGTATGCCGGGACAGGGTCCCCCGGCTTTCTTT. It specifies CASSMPGQGPPAFF.

V is TRBV10-3 and J is TRBJ1-5, with D maybe TRBD1 (5 bases). Trimming took off 9 bases at V and 4 bases at J, with 13 bases between the two ends. CDR3 length: 13 residues. CDR1 is ENHRY and CDR2 is SYGVKD in the germline V gene. CDR3 bases: TGTGCCATGGCCCGGGACTTTAATCAGCCCCAGCATTTT. It codes for CAMARDFNQPQHF.

The rearrangement joins TRBV6-5 to TRBJ1-4; D is unresolved. This CDR3 contains 12 residues. V lost 6 bases, J lost 4 bases, and 6 bases lay in between. Germline values: CDR1 MNHEY, CDR2 SVGAGI. The chain's CDR3 is CASRTGNEKLFF. CDR3 bases: TGTGCCAGCAGGACGGGTAATGAAAAACTGTTTTTT.

V gene TRBV5-1 combines with J gene TRBJ2-7; TRBD2 is a possible D gene (5 bases). Deletions cut 0 bases from V and 7 bases from J, with 17 bases between. CDR1 SGHRS and CDR2 YFSETQ come from the germline V gene. The CDR3 consists of 15 residues. The CDR3 DNA sequence: TGCGCCAGCAGCTTGGGTGAGGGCGGACCTCTGGAGCAGTACTTC. It translates to CASSLGEGGPLEQYF.

This clone appeared a few times. CDR3 sequence reads: CASSFEKGGIMNTEAFF. CDR3 nucleotides: TGCGCCAGCAGCTTCGAAAAGGGGGGGATAATGAACACTGAAGCTTTCTTT. V gene TRBV5-1 combines with J gene TRBJ1-1, with D tentatively TRBD1 (6 bases). The V end lost 2 bases, the J end lost 0 bases, and 17 bases lay between the germline ends. Germline lookup yields CDR1 SGHRS and CDR2 YFSETQ. This CDR3 region has 17 residues.

The chain is built from TRBV6-6 and TRBJ1-1, with 7 nucleotides matching TRBD1. CDR1 is MNHNY, CDR2 SVGAGI, per germline (reference sequence). The length of the CDR3 is 15 residues. J lost 4 bases, V lost 5 bases, and 10 bases had no gene match. The CDR3 region is CASSTRTGRITEAFF. CDR3 nucleotides: TGTGCCAGCAGTACGCGGACAGGTCGGATCACTGAAGCTTTCTTT.

This sequence joins TRBV4-2 and TRBJ2-7; D is unclear. The germline V gene has CDR1 LGHNA and CDR2 YNFKEQ. The CDR3 is made up of 15 amino acids. The V end lost 0 bases, the J end lost 4 bases, and 13 bases lay between the germline ends. The CDR3 DNA is TGTGCCAGCAGCCAAGATTACTCACTTAGTTACGAGCAGTACTTC. Translating it yields CASSQDYSLSYEQYF.

This clone was detected only once. V and J are TRBV19 and TRBJ1-4; unclear D gene. V was pared by 2 bases and J by 3 bases, with 7 bases between. The CDR3 has 14 amino acids. Germline-derived CDR1 and CDR2 are LNHDA and SQIVND (reference sequence). The CDR3 sequence is CASSIFGANEKLFF. The DNA of the CDR3 is TGTGCCAGTAGTATATTCGGGGCTAATGAAAAACTGTTTTTT.

The CDR3 DNA sequence: TGTGCCAGCAGCGGCGGGACCTCCAAAGGCACTGAAGCTTTCTTT. It encodes CASSGGTSKGTEAFF. V and J are TRBV4-2 and TRBJ1-1, with D perhaps matching TRBD1 (5 bases). The CDR3 totals 15 residues. The germline CDR1 and CDR2 sequences are LGHNA and YNFKEQ. Trimming left V 5 bases short and J 4 bases short, with 17 bases between.